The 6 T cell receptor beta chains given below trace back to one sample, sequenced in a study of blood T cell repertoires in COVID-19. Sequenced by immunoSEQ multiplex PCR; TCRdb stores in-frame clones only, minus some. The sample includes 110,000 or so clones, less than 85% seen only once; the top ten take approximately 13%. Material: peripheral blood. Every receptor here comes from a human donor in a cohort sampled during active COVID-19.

CDR3 nucleotide sequence: TGCGCCAGCAGCCCCCCTTTTGCAGCGGGGGGGCCCTTCCTGTATTTT. It specifies CASSPPFAAGGPFLYF. This rearrangement joins TRBV4-3 to TRBJ2-3; 10 bases match TRBD2. Looked up from germline, CDR1 is LGHNA and CDR2 is YSLEER. Losses at the gene ends were 4 bases for V and 14 bases for J; bases not matched to a gene: 18. This CDR3 is 16 amino acids long.

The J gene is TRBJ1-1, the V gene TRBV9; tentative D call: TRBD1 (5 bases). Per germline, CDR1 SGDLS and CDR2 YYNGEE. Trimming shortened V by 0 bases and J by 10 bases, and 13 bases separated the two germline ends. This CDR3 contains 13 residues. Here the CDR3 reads CASSVGQGELAFF. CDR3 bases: TGTGCCAGCAGCGTAGGGCAGGGCGAATTAGCTTTCTTT.

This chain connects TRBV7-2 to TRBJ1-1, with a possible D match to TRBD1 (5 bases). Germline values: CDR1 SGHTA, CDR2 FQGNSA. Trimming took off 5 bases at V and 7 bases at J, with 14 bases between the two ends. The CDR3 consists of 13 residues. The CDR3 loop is CASSRIRQGEAFF. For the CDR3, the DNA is TGTGCCAGCAGCAGAATAAGGCAGGGTGAAGCTTTCTTT.

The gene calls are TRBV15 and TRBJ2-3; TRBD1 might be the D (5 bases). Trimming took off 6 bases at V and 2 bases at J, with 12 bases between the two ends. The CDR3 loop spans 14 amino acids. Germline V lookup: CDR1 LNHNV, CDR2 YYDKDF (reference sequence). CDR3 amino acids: CATRRRQITDTQYF. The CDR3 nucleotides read TGTGCCACCAGAAGGCGACAGATCACAGATACGCAGTATTTT.

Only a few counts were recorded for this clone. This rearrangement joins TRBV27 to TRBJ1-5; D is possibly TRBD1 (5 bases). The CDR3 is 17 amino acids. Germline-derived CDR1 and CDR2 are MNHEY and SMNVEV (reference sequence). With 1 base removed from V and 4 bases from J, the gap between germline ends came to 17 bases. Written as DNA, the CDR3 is TGTGCCAGCAGTTTATTCTCCGGGGGGGTTTCAAATCAGCCCCAGCATTTT. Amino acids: CASSLFSGGVSNQPQHF.

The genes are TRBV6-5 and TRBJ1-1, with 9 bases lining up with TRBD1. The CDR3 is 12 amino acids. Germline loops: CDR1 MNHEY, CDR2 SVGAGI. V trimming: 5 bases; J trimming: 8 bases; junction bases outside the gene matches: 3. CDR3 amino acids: CASSTGTGEAFF. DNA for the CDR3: TGTGCCAGCAGTACCGGGACAGGGGAAGCTTTCTTT.